This T cell receptor (beta chain) was documented in a study of OX40 agonist ivuxolimab in advanced cancers. This clone appeared a single time. Germline CDR1 SGDLS, CDR2 YYNGEE. This CDR3 spans 15 amino acids. The V gene end was trimmed by 0 bases and the J gene end by 4 bases; junction bases not matched to a gene: 3. Clones were sequenced by immunoSEQ multiplex PCR, and TCRdb holds only the in-frame ones, with some missing. The table has 10,000 to 15,000 clones, about 76% seen once; the top ten hold roughly 30%. This receptor was taken from an adult with an advanced solid tumor such as melanoma, head and neck, liver or kidney cancer. The chain is built from TRBV9 and TRBJ2-1; 8 bases match TRBD2. The sample here was CD4+ or CD8+ T cells sorted from blood, taken in a trial of the OX40 agonist ivuxolimab. The chain's CDR3 is CASSVGASGYNEQFF. In DNA form, the CDR3 reads TGTGCCAGCAGCGTAGGGGCTAGCGGGTACAATGAGCAGTTCTTC.